The clone carrying this T cell receptor beta chain has a count of ten or more. The sample belongs to a study of neurological immune-mediated disorders. CDR1 and CDR2 (germline): SQVTM, ANQGSEA. The V end lost 5 bases, the J end lost 11 bases, and 21 bases lay between the germline ends. This CDR3 comprises 14 residues. cDNA synthesis was performed by 5'RACE with 10-nucleotide random UMIs. TCRdb analysed the 5' RACE reads with MiXCR anew, one entry per CDR3 protein. The table shows about 40,000 distinct CDR3 sequences, with 2% to 3% occurring only once. This sequence joins TRBV29-1 and TRBJ1-4; a possible D gene is TRBD1 (5 bases). The sample consisted of PBMCs. This clonotype was sampled from a man aged 45-60 years with multiple sclerosis. The CDR3 sequence: CSVSFGGVTRKLFF. CDR3 sequence (DNA): TGCAGCGTTTCCTTCGGGGGGGTTACTCGTAAACTGTTTTTT.